This T cell receptor beta chain was identified during a study of shared clonotypes between healthy human individuals. Across the study: Used for every donor were three CD4 naive, three CD4 memory, two CD8 naive and one CD8 memory plate.

J gave up 5 bases and V 7 bases, and 9 bases lay outside the gene matches. Germline CDR1 and CDR2: SGHRS and YFSETQ. The CDR3 spans 14 residues. Study-level results: With several donors compared, roughly 5% of naive CD4 clonotypes were shared. Tissue TCR repertoires likely differ from these blood-only repertoires. Relative to their counterparts shared across all four donors, non-shared clonotypes exhibited diminished generation probabilities.

Naive CD8 isolation took CD45RO-negative cells positively selected for CCR7 and excluded terminally differentiated effector memory CD45RA+ cells. Some clones are missing from TCRdb's copy, which holds only in-frame ones; the method was immunoSEQ multiplex PCR. Of hundreds of thousands of clones in the sample, approximately 96% were seen once. Worth noting for this clone: Its antigen is not identified.

This TCR derives from a woman aged 25-40 years in good health. Sequenced material: naive CD8+ T cells sorted from blood. This chain joins TRBV5-1 and TRBJ2-1; 7 positions match TRBD2. In DNA, the CDR3 is TGCGCCAGCGGCGGTCTAGCGGAGAACAATGAGCAGTTCTTC. As protein: CASGGLAENNEQFF.